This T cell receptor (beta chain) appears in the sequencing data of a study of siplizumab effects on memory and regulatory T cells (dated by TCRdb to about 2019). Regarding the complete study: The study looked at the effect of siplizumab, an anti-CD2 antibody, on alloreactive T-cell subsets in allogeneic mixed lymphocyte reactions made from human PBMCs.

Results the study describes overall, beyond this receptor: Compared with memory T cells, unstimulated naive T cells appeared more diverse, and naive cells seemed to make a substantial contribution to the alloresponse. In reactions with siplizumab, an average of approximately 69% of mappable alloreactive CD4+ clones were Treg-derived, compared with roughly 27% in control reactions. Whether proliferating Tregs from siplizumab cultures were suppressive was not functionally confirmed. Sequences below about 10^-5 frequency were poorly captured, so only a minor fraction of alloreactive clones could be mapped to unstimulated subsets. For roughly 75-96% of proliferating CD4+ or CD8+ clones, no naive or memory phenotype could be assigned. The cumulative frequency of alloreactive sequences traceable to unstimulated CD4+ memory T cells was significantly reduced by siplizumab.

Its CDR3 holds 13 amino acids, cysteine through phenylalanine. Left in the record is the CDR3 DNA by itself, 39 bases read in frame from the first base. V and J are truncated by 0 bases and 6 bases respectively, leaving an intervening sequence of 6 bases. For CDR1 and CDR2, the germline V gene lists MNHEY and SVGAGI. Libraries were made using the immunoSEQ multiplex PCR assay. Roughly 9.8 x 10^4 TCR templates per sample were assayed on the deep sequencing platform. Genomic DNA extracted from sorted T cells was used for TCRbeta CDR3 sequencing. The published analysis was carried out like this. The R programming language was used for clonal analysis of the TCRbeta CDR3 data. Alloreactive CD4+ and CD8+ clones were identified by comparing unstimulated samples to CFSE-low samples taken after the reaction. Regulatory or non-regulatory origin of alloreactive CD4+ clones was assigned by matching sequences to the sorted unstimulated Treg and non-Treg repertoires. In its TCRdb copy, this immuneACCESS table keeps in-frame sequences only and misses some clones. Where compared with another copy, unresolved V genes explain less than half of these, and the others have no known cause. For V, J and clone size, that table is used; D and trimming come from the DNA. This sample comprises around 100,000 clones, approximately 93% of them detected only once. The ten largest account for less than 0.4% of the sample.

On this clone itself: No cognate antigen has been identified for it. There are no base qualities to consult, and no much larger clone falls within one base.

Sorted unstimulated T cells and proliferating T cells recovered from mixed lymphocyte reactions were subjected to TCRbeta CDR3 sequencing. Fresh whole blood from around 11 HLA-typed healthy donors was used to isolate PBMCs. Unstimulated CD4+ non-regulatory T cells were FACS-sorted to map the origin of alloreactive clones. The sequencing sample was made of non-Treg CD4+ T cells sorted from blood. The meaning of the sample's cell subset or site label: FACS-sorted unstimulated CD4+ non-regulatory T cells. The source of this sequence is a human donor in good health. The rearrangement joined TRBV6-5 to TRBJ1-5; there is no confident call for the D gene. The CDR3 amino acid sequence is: CASSYSWGQPQHF. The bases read TGTGCCAGCAGTTACTCGTGGGGTCAGCCCCAGCATTTT.